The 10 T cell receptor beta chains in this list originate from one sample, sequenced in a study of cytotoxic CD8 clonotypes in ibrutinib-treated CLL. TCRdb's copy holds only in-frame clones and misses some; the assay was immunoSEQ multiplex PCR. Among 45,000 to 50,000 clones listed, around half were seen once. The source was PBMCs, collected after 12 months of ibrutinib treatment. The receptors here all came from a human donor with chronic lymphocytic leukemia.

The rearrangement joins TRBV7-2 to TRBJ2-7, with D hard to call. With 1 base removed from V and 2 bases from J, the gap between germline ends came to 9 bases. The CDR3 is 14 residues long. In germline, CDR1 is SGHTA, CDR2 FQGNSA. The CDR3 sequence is CASSLVGSTYEQYF. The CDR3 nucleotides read TGTGCCAGCAGCTTAGTTGGGTCGACCTACGAGCAGTACTTC.

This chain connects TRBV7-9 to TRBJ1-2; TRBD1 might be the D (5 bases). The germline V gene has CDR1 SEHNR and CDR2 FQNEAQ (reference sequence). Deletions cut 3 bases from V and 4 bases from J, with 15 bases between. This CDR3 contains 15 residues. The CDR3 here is CASSLGTASIYGYTF. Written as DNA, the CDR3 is TGTGCCAGCAGCTTGGGGACCGCCTCAATCTATGGCTACACCTTC.

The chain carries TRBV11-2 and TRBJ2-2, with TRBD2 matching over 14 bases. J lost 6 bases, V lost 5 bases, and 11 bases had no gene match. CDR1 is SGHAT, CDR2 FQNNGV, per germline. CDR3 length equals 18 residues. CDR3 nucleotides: TGTGCCAGCAGCGAACCGGGACTAGCGGGAGTGGGTTCCGGGGAGCTGTTTTTT. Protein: CASSEPGLAGVGSGELFF.

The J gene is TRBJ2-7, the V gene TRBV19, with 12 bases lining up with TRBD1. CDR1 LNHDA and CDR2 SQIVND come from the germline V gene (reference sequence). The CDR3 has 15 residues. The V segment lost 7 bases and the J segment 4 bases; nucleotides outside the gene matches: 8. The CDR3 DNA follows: TGTGCCAGTACCTCTCGGGGACAGGGGGCATACGAGCAGTACTTC. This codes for CASTSRGQGAYEQYF.

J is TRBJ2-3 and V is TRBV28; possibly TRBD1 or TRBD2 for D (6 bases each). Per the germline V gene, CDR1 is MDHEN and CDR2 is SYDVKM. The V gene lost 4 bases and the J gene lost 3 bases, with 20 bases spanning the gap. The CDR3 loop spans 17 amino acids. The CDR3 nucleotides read TGTGCCAGCAGTTGGGGGGCGCAATATTTGGGAACAGATACGCAGTATTTT. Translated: CASSWGAQYLGTDTQYF. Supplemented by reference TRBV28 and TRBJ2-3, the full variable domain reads DVKVTQSSRYLVKRTGEKVFLECVQDMDHENMFWYRQDPGLGLRLIYFSYDVKMKEKGDIPEGYSVSREKKERFSLILESASTNQTSMYLCASSWGAQYLGTDTQYFGPGTRLTVL.

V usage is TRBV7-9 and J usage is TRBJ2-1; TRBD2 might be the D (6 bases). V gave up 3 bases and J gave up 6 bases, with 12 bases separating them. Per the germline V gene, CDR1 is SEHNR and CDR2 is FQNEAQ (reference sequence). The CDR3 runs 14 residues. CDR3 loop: CASSFSGGTNEQFF. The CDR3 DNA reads TGTGCCAGCAGCTTCTCGGGCGGGACCAATGAGCAGTTCTTC.

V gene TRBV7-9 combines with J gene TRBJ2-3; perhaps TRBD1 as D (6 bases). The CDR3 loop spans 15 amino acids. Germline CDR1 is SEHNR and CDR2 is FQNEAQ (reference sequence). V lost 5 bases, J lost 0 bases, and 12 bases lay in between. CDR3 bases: TGTGCCAGCAGCCTACAGGGAAGAAGCACAGATACGCAGTATTTT. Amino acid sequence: CASSLQGRSTDTQYF.

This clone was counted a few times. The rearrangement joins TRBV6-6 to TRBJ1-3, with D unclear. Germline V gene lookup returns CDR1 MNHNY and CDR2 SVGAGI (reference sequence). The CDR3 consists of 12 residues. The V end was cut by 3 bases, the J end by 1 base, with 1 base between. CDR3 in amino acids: CASSYSGNTIYF. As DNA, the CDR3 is TGTGCCAGCAGTTATTCTGGAAACACCATATATTTT.

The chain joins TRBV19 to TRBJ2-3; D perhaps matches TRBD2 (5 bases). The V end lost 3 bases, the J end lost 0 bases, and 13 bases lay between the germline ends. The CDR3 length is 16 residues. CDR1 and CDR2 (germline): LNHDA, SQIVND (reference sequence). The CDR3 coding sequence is TGTGCCAGTAGTATTTCGGACGGGGTAAGCACAGATACGCAGTATTTT. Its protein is CASSISDGVSTDTQYF.

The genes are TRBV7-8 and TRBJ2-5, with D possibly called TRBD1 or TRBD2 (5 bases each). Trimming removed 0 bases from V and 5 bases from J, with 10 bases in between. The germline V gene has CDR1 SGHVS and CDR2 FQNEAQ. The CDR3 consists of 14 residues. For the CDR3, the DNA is TGTGCCAGCAGCTTAGCGACGGGGCGGGAGACCCAGTACTTC. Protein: CASSLATGRETQYF. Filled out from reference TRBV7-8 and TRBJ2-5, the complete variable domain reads GAGVSQSPRYKVAKRGQDVALRCDPISGHVSLFWYQQALGQGPEFLTYFQNEAQLDKSGLPSDRFFAERPEGSVSTLKIQRTQQEDSAVYLCASSLATGRETQYFGPGTRLLVL.